This section outlines one TCR beta chain sequence together with its context. The data stem from a study of OX40 agonist ivuxolimab in advanced cancers. Study context: Ivuxolimab doses were 0.01, 0.1, 0.3, 1.5, 3 or 10 mg/kg every 2 weeks. Anti-PD-1, anti-PD-L1 or anti-CTLA-4 therapy given earlier was allowed, and 40% had some.

Assay: immunoSEQ multiplex PCR; the TCRdb copy retains only in-frame clones and omits some. The data hold about 81,000 clones, with roughly 91% observed a single time. Peripheral blood came from all dose cohorts at three timepoints. This material consisted of CD4+ or CD8+ T cells sorted from blood, taken in a trial of the OX40 agonist ivuxolimab. The receptor was derived from an adult with an advanced solid tumor such as melanoma, head and neck, liver or kidney cancer.

The CDR3 reads CASVGAGPKTQYF. The CDR3 DNA reads TGCGCCAGCGTGGGGGCAGGGCCCAAGACCCAGTACTTC. The rearrangement uses TRBV23-1 and TRBJ2-5; a weak D match, TRBD1 (6 bases). TRBV23-1 is assigned to the ORF class and has an uncertain function. The CDR3 length is 13 residues. V was trimmed by 8 bases and J by 6 bases, leaving 16 bases between them.